These 32 T cell receptor beta chains were sequenced from one sample in a study of PD-1 blockade in classical Hodgkin lymphoma. Regarding time point: cycle 4 day 1 (C4D1), after 5 to 7 weeks of nivolumab. Every patient had relapsed following autologous stem cell transplantation, and cohorts differed in brentuximab vedotin exposure. The protocol was immunoSEQ multiplex PCR, while the TCRdb copy is restricted to in-frame clones and leaves out a portion. This table holds tens of thousands of clones, about 85% found once. Sample: peripheral blood mononuclear cells (PBMCs), taken before the fourth cycle of nivolumab. These receptors came from a human donor with classical Hodgkin lymphoma.

The chain combines TRBV30 with TRBJ1-2; no clear D. The V gene lost 4 bases and the J gene lost 2 bases, with 20 bases spanning the gap. This CDR3 has 16 amino acids. The germline gives CDR1 GTSNPN, CDR2 SVGIG (reference sequence). The CDR3 DNA follows: TGTGCCTGGATCCCTGGGTTTAGGATCCAAAACTATGGCTACACCTTC. Residues: CAWIPGFRIQNYGYTF.

This clone appeared once. This chain joins TRBV25-1 and TRBJ1-5; D is possibly TRBD1 (6 bases). The CDR3 covers 15 residues. CDR1 is MGHDK and CDR2 is SYGVNS in the germline V gene. Trimming left V 4 bases short and J 4 bases short, with 14 bases between. CDR3: CASSASGEGNQPQHF. The CDR3 DNA reads as TGTGCCAGCAGTGCCTCAGGGGAGGGAAATCAGCCCCAGCATTTT.

The chain uses TRBV7-8 and TRBJ2-2; no clear D gene. The CDR3 loop spans 14 amino acids. Trimming cost V 1 base and J 4 bases, with 7 bases left between them. The germline gives CDR1 SGHVS, CDR2 FQNEAQ. Written as DNA, the CDR3 is TGTGCCAGCAGCTTAGGAGTAAGCACCGGGGAGCTGTTTTTT. Its protein is CASSLGVSTGELFF.

The chain uses TRBV5-1 and TRBJ2-2; D may be TRBD2 (5 bases). This CDR3 has 16 residues. Deletions cut 0 bases from V and 6 bases from J, with 15 bases between. Germline-derived CDR1 and CDR2 are SGHRS and YFSETQ. Here the CDR3 DNA reads TGCGCCAGCAGCTTGGTGATGGTGTCGGGATCCGGGGAGCTGTTTTTT. Amino acid sequence: CASSLVMVSGSGELFF.

CDR3 DNA: TGTGCCAGCAGGGCGGGACTAGCGGCCCGCAATGAGCAGTTCTTC. Protein: CASRAGLAARNEQFF. The chain joins TRBV2 to TRBJ2-1; 11 bases are shared with TRBD2. With 6 bases clipped from V and 6 bases from J, the junction kept 7 bases outside the gene matches. Germline assignment: CDR1 SNHLY and CDR2 FYNNEI. This CDR3 has 15 residues.

This clone was observed once. V usage is TRBV5-1 and J usage is TRBJ1-6, with D uncertain. The CDR3 runs to 15 residues. Germline assignment: CDR1 SGHRS and CDR2 YFSETQ. Trimming took off 1 base at V and 7 bases at J, with 12 bases between the two ends. The CDR3 bases are TGCGCCAGCAGCTTGATGGGGAATCAAAATTCACCCCTCCACTTT. Its protein product is CASSLMGNQNSPLHF. The entire variable domain, with the rest obtained from reference TRBV5-1 and TRBJ1-6, is as follows: KAGVTQTPRYLIKTRGQQVTLSCSPISGHRSVSWYQQTPGQGLQFLFEYFSETQRNKGNFPGRFSGRQFSNSRSEMNVSTLELGDSALYLCASSLMGNQNSPLHFGNGTRLTVT.

This clone came up once. V and J are TRBV5-1 and TRBJ2-3; 7 bases match TRBD2. Germline CDR1 and CDR2: SGHRS and YFSETQ. The CDR3 length is 15 residues. The ends lost 0 bases at V and 2 bases at J; junction bases unmatched: 3. In nucleotides, the CDR3 is TGCGCCAGCAGCTTGGAGGCGGGGGTCACAGATACGCAGTATTTT. Translating it yields CASSLEAGVTDTQYF.

The chain recombines TRBV5-1 with TRBJ1-4, with 7 bases fitting TRBD1. The CDR3 loop spans 15 amino acids. V dropped 4 bases and J dropped 1; count of bases not matched to a gene: 4. From germline, CDR1 is SGHRS and CDR2 YFSETQ. In DNA form, the CDR3 reads TGCGCCAGCAGCGAACAGGGGAGAACTAATGAAAAACTGTTTTTT. As protein: CASSEQGRTNEKLFF.

The rearrangement uses TRBV5-1 and TRBJ1-2; the D gene is possibly TRBD1 (5 bases). Germline V lookup: CDR1 SGHRS, CDR2 YFSETQ. V was shortened by 0 bases and J by 8 bases, with 17 bases between the two germline ends. This CDR3 region has 15 residues. CDR3 sequence: CASSLALEGSWGYTF. CDR3 DNA sequence: TGCGCCAGCAGCTTGGCCCTGGAGGGGTCGTGGGGCTACACCTTC.

CDR3 DNA: TGCGCCAGCAGCTTGGCCCCTAGCGGGGGTGGGAATGAGCAGTTCTTC. Amino acid sequence: CASSLAPSGGGNEQFF. This chain links TRBV5-1 with TRBJ2-1; 10 bases map to TRBD2. The ends lost 0 bases at V and 7 bases at J; junction bases unmatched: 7. From germline, CDR1 is SGHRS and CDR2 YFSETQ. This CDR3 has 16 residues.

In the case of this clone: The same CDR3 can be traced to other DNA sequences in this sample. The rearrangement joins TRBV5-1 to TRBJ1-5; D is perhaps TRBD1 (5 bases). Germline V lookup: CDR1 SGHRS, CDR2 YFSETQ. The CDR3 consists of 14 residues. The V end lost 2 bases, the J end lost 3 bases, and 9 bases lay between the germline ends. The CDR3 DNA follows: TGCGCCAGCAGCTTAGACAGCTCCAATCAGCCCCAGCATTTT. Its translation is CASSLDSSNQPQHF. The whole variable domain, remainder taken from reference TRBV5-1 and TRBJ1-5, is KAGVTQTPRYLIKTRGQQVTLSCSPISGHRSVSWYQQTPGQGLQFLFEYFSETQRNKGNFPGRFSGRQFSNSRSEMNVSTLELGDSALYLCASSLDSSNQPQHFGDGTRLSIL.

The chain uses TRBV27 and TRBJ2-7; 7 nucleotides agree with TRBD1. V lost 6 bases, J lost 2 bases, and 7 bases stayed unmatched. CDR1 and CDR2 from the germline V gene are MNHEY and SMNVEV (reference sequence). The CDR3 has 14 residues. CDR3 loop: CASSVTGTPYEQYF. The DNA for the CDR3 is TGTGCCAGCAGCGTGACAGGGACACCCTACGAGCAGTACTTC.

V usage is TRBV2 and J usage is TRBJ1-2; D is uncertain. The CDR3 runs to 14 residues. V was shortened by 0 bases and J by 5 bases, with 10 bases between the two germline ends. CDR1 and CDR2 (germline): SNHLY, FYNNEI. In nucleotides, the CDR3 is TGTGCCAGCAGTGAAGCCGGGCCACTTTATGGCTACACCTTC. Protein: CASSEAGPLYGYTF.

This chain joins TRBV6-1 and TRBJ2-3, with D possibly matching TRBD1 (5 bases). This CDR3 has 15 amino acids. V was pared by 3 bases and J by 4 bases, with 14 bases between. Germline V CDR1 and CDR2: MNHNS, SASEGT. The CDR3 here is CASSDRWQGPDTQYF. DNA of the CDR3: TGTGCCAGCAGTGATAGGTGGCAGGGTCCAGATACGCAGTATTTT.

This chain connects TRBV28 to TRBJ1-6, with unresolved D. The ends were cut back, 6 bases at V and 5 bases at J, with 11 bases in the middle. The germline CDR1 and CDR2 sequences are MDHEN and SYDVKM. CDR3 length: 14 amino acids. This CDR3 is CASRSVSDNSPLHF. CDR3 DNA sequence: TGTGCCAGCAGGTCGGTTAGTGATAATTCACCCCTCCACTTT.

This chain connects TRBV5-1 to TRBJ2-5; a weak D match, TRBD2 (6 bases). This CDR3 comprises 16 residues. Germline V gene data show CDR1 as SGHRS and CDR2 as YFSETQ. V was shortened by 2 bases and J by 5 bases, with 19 bases between the two germline ends. In DNA form, the CDR3 reads TGCGCCAGCAGCTTCGTCGGTCGCGGGGAAGGGGAGACCCAGTACTTC. It yields the protein CASSFVGRGEGETQYF. Filled out from reference TRBV5-1 and TRBJ2-5, the complete variable domain reads KAGVTQTPRYLIKTRGQQVTLSCSPISGHRSVSWYQQTPGQGLQFLFEYFSETQRNKGNFPGRFSGRQFSNSRSEMNVSTLELGDSALYLCASSFVGRGEGETQYFGPGTRLLVL.

Relative to its sample, this clone is medium-sized. The V call is TRBV6-4, the J call TRBJ2-3; 10 bases agree with TRBD1. The CDR3 runs to 14 residues. Looked up from germline, CDR1 is MRHNA and CDR2 is SNTAGT. V shed 2 bases and J 4 bases; nucleotides not matched to a gene: 0. CDR3 protein: CASSDGTGADTQYF. Here the CDR3 DNA reads TGTGCCAGCAGTGACGGGACAGGGGCAGATACGCAGTATTTT.

This sequence joins TRBV5-1 and TRBJ1-5; TRBD1 agrees at 7 bases. V was pared by 4 bases and J by 4 bases, with 5 bases of the junction left unmatched. The CDR3 extends over 14 amino acids. CDR1 and CDR2 (germline): SGHRS, YFSETQ. The CDR3, as DNA: TGCGCCAGCAGCCCCGGACAGGTTAATCAGCCCCAGCATTTT. Its translation: CASSPGQVNQPQHF.

The chain employs TRBV5-4 and TRBJ2-2; TRBD2 matches 9 bases. The CDR3 sequence is 15 residues long. Trimming took 0 bases from V and 5 from J; bases not matched to a gene: 2. Germline V gives CDR1 SGHNT, CDR2 YYREEE (reference sequence). This chain's CDR3 is CASSLVGLATGELFF. The CDR3 coding sequence is TGTGCCAGCAGCTTGGTAGGACTAGCGACCGGGGAGCTGTTTTTT.

This chain uses TRBV18 with TRBJ2-7; D is perhaps TRBD2 (5 bases). CDR3 length: 13 amino acids. V lost 8 bases and J 4 bases, leaving 15 bases between the germline ends. CDR1 KGHSH and CDR2 LQKENI come from the germline V gene. The CDR3 is CASSRTGVYEQYF. CDR3 bases: TGTGCCAGCAGCAGGACCGGGGTTTACGAGCAGTACTTC. The full variable domain, its missing parts supplied by reference TRBV18 and TRBJ2-7, is NAGVMQNPRHLVRRRGQEARLRCSPMKGHSHVYWYRQLPEEGLKFMVYLQKENIIDESGMPKERFSAEFPKEGPSILRIQQVVRGDSAAYFCASSRTGVYEQYFGPGTRLTVT.

This clone was found a few times. The chain carries TRBV13 and TRBJ2-3; TRBD1 matches at 8 bases. The CDR3 runs 14 residues. J gave up 6 bases and V 5 bases, and 7 bases lay outside the gene matches. CDR1 and CDR2 (germline): PRHDT, FYEKMQ (reference sequence). Written as DNA, the CDR3 is TGTGCCAGCAGCCGGGGACAGGCCTCCGATACGCAGTATTTT. Encoded protein: CASSRGQASDTQYF.

This clone showed up just once. V and J are TRBV15 and TRBJ2-5; a possible D gene is TRBD1 (5 bases). The J call may not be correct, given that the DNA end is closer to TRBJ2-7. The CDR3 has 14 amino acids. Germline-derived CDR1 and CDR2 are LNHNV and YYDKDF (reference sequence). The CDR3 sequence: CATSRFRDSYEQYF. The CDR3 bases are TGTGCCACCAGCAGGTTCAGGGACTCCTACGAGCAGTACTTC.

The chain couples TRBV9 to TRBJ1-1; the match to TRBD1 covers 8 bases. With V trimmed by 4 bases and J by 3 bases, 8 bases remained unmatched. The CDR3 runs 15 residues. CDR1 is SGDLS, CDR2 YYNGEE, per germline. CDR3 in amino acids: CASSPRTGSYTEAFF. In DNA form, the CDR3 reads TGTGCCAGCAGCCCAAGGACAGGGTCTTACACTGAAGCTTTCTTT.

The chain combines TRBV5-1 with TRBJ2-3; possibly TRBD1 for D (5 bases). Trimming left V 0 bases short and J 1 base short, with 9 bases between. There are 15 residues in the CDR3. Looked up from germline, CDR1 is SGHRS and CDR2 is YFSETQ. CDR3 sequence (DNA): TGCGCCAGCAGCTTGGGGACACCTGGCACAGATACGCAGTATTTT. It translates to CASSLGTPGTDTQYF.

The chain is built from TRBV5-1 and TRBJ2-1; D is uncertain. The CDR3 consists of 13 residues. CDR1 is SGHRS and CDR2 is YFSETQ in the germline V gene. The V end lost 1 base, the J end lost 2 bases, and 4 bases lay between the germline ends. The CDR3 region is CASSLSAYNEQFF. The CDR3 nucleotides read TGCGCCAGCAGCTTGTCTGCCTACAATGAGCAGTTCTTC.

The chain carries TRBV5-1 and TRBJ1-3; D remains unclear. The CDR3 loop spans 12 amino acids. The V end was cut by 8 bases, the J end by 4 bases, with 10 bases between. Germline loops: CDR1 SGHRS, CDR2 YFSETQ. The CDR3 DNA sequence: TGCGCCAGTAGCCCGACGGGAAACACCATATATTTT. Translation gives CASSPTGNTIYF. The full variable domain, its missing parts supplied by reference TRBV5-1 and TRBJ1-3, is KAGVTQTPRYLIKTRGQQVTLSCSPISGHRSVSWYQQTPGQGLQFLFEYFSETQRNKGNFPGRFSGRQFSNSRSEMNVSTLELGDSALYLCASSPTGNTIYFGEGSWLTVV.

About this clone itself: The sample contains more than one DNA sequence encoding this CDR3. The CDR3 bases are TGCGCCAGCAGCTTGGGTCGCGGGGGGGCGGAGACCCAGTACTTC. This gives the protein CASSLGRGGAETQYF. The chain links TRBV5-1 to TRBJ2-5; the match to TRBD2 covers 9 bases. Germline CDR1 reads SGHRS; CDR2 reads YFSETQ. The CDR3 sequence is 15 residues long. J lost 5 bases, V lost 0 bases, and 5 bases had no gene match.

This chain uses TRBV5-1 with TRBJ2-7, with 9 bases matching TRBD2. The trim removed 1 base at V and 0 bases at J, leaving 2 bases unmatched. The CDR3 consists of 15 residues. Germline CDR1 is SGHRS and CDR2 is YFSETQ. CDR3 region: CASSLQRGDSYEQYF. The CDR3 nucleotides read TGCGCCAGCAGCTTGCAGCGGGGGGACTCCTACGAGCAGTACTTC.

The rearrangement links TRBV5-1 to TRBJ1-1; TRBD1 matches at 7 bases. In germline, CDR1 is SGHRS, CDR2 YFSETQ. J gave up 3 bases and V 0 bases, and 5 bases lay outside the gene matches. This CDR3 has 15 amino acids. The CDR3 bases are TGCGCCAGCAGCTTGGAAGGGGGCGCGTACACTGAAGCTTTCTTT. Translating it yields CASSLEGGAYTEAFF. The whole variable domain, remainder taken from reference TRBV5-1 and TRBJ1-1, is KAGVTQTPRYLIKTRGQQVTLSCSPISGHRSVSWYQQTPGQGLQFLFEYFSETQRNKGNFPGRFSGRQFSNSRSEMNVSTLELGDSALYLCASSLEGGAYTEAFFGQGTRLTVV.

This chain links TRBV5-1 with TRBJ1-2; D perhaps matches TRBD1 (6 bases). V lost 3 bases to trimming and J lost 0 bases, with 12 bases between them. The CDR3 is made up of 15 amino acids. The germline V gene has CDR1 SGHRS and CDR2 YFSETQ. CDR3: CASSWGPKANYGYTF. The CDR3 DNA follows: TGCGCCAGCAGCTGGGGGCCTAAAGCTAACTATGGCTACACCTTC.

The chain couples TRBV10-3 to TRBJ1-4; TRBD1 matches at 8 bases. This CDR3 has 12 amino acids. Germline lookup yields CDR1 ENHRY and CDR2 SYGVKD. The ends lost 8 bases at V and 5 bases at J; junction bases unmatched: 1. This CDR3 is CAIRDRNEKLFF. The CDR3 coding sequence is TGTGCCATCCGGGACAGGAATGAAAAACTGTTTTTT.

The chain uses TRBV6-1 and TRBJ2-1, with D unresolved. CDR3 length: 12 residues. V was pared by 6 bases and J by 9 bases, with 12 bases between. The V gene's germline CDR1 is MNHNS and CDR2 SASEGT. CDR3 protein: CASRVRDTEQFF. In DNA form, the CDR3 reads TGTGCCAGCAGGGTAAGGGATACTGAGCAGTTCTTC.